The 20 T cell receptor beta chains reported below all come from one sample, sequenced in a study of CD8+CD57+ T cells in acquired aplastic anemia. Profiling that covered TCR beta VDJ and CDR3 relied on genomic DNA as its template. TCRdb re-derived calls from the reads in MiXCR, one entry per CDR3 protein. Of about 17,000 distinct CDR3 sequences in the sample, 30% to 45% were seen once. These TCRs are of unknown antigen specificity. All patients picked for sequencing had shown, by flow cytometry, an expansion of CD8+CD57+ cells. The study, taken as a whole, reports: Diversity in CD8+CD57+ cells from patients fell below that of the total CD4+ and CD8+ cell pools. This difference was described as decreased diversity.

The source material was CD8+CD57+ T cells sorted from PBMCs. As for subset: bead-enriched CD8+CD57+ effector memory T cells from SAA patients. These receptor sequences come from a human donor with aplastic anemia.

Only a few counts were recorded for this clonotype. The chain carries TRBV24-1 and TRBJ2-2; 11 bases are shared with TRBD2. The CDR3 is 14 amino acids. Germline CDR1 and CDR2: KGHDR and SFDVKD. The V gene end was trimmed by 7 bases and the J gene end by 3 bases; junction bases not matched to a gene: 0. CDR3 sequence: CATRTSGDTGELFF. CDR3 DNA: TGTGCCACCAGGACTAGCGGGGACACCGGGGAGCTGTTTTTT.

Only a few counts were recorded for this clonotype. The rearrangement uses TRBV24-1 and TRBJ2-1; D tentatively reads TRBD1 or TRBD2 (7 bases each). Germline lookup yields CDR1 KGHDR and CDR2 SFDVKD. The ends were cut back, 3 bases at V and 2 bases at J, with 13 bases in the middle. This CDR3 has 16 amino acids. CDR3 sequence: CATSDAGGGTYNEQFF. DNA for the CDR3: TGTGCCACCAGTGATGCAGGGGGGGGTACCTACAATGAGCAGTTCTTC.

This chain links TRBV5-8 with TRBJ1-5, with no clear D. Germline V gene sequence: CDR1 SGHTS, CDR2 YDEGEE. V gave up 0 bases and J gave up 0 bases, with 7 bases separating them. This CDR3 comprises 15 residues. CDR3 DNA sequence: TGTGCCAGCAGCTTGGATGGATATAGCAATCAGCCCCAGCATTTT. As protein: CASSLDGYSNQPQHF.

This clonotype was seen a few times. In nucleotides, the CDR3 is TGTGCCAGCAGTGACAGGAACACCGGGGAGCTGTTTTTT. The encoded protein is CASSDRNTGELFF. This rearrangement joins TRBV6-4 to TRBJ2-2; no reliable D call. The CDR3 spans 13 residues. Germline values: CDR1 MRHNA, CDR2 SNTAGT. V lost 2 bases and J 1 base, leaving 2 bases between the germline ends.

V and J are TRBV2 and TRBJ2-1, with D maybe TRBD2 (5 bases). V lost 8 bases, J lost 3 bases, and 17 bases lay in between. The germline gives CDR1 SNHLY, CDR2 FYNNEI. The CDR3 runs to 15 residues. The CDR3, as DNA: TGTGCCAGCGGAATAACAGCGGACGTCTACAATGAGCAGTTCTTC. As protein: CASGITADVYNEQFF.

The sample holds a few counts of this clonotype. This chain joins TRBV15 and TRBJ1-4; tentative D call: TRBD1 (6 bases). Per germline, CDR1 LNHNV and CDR2 YYDKDF (reference sequence). Trimming cost V 0 bases and J 4 bases, with 9 bases left between them. CDR3 length: 15 residues. The CDR3 DNA is TGTGCCACCAGCAGAGATCGGGGGCTTAATGAAAAACTGTTTTTT. Amino acid sequence: CATSRDRGLNEKLFF.

The gene calls are TRBV15 and TRBJ1-5; no reliable D call. V was pared by 0 bases and J by 1 base, with 10 bases between. The length of the CDR3 is 16 residues. CDR1 is LNHNV and CDR2 is YYDKDF in the germline V gene (reference sequence). The CDR3 region has the DNA TGTGCCACCAGCAGAGATCGAAGCGGGAGCAATCAGCCCCAGCATTTT. Its protein product is CATSRDRSGSNQPQHF.

The V and J genes are TRBV4-2 and TRBJ2-1; 7 bases align to TRBD1. CDR1 and CDR2 from the germline V gene are LGHNA and YNFKEQ. Trimming took 1 base from V and 6 from J; bases not matched to a gene: 6. The CDR3 totals 15 residues. The CDR3 is CASSQATGDVNEQFF. The CDR3 bases are TGTGCCAGCAGCCAAGCAACAGGGGACGTCAATGAGCAGTTCTTC.

At least ten counts were recorded for this clonotype. This chain connects TRBV15 to TRBJ1-1; TRBD1 aligns across 10 bases. There are 18 residues in the CDR3. Germline assignment: CDR1 LNHNV and CDR2 YYDKDF (reference sequence). The V and J ends lost 3 bases and 5 bases, in that order; junction bases with no gene match: 15. The DNA for the CDR3 is TGTGCCACCAGCAGCTCCAGGTCCGGACAGGGGGGGGTTACTGAAGCTTTCTTT. Its protein is CATSSSRSGQGGVTEAFF.

This clonotype has ten or more counts. The rearrangement uses TRBV19 and TRBJ2-2; D might be TRBD1 (6 bases). CDR1 LNHDA and CDR2 SQIVND come from the germline V gene (reference sequence). The CDR3 extends over 22 amino acids. V lost 3 bases and J lost 0, with 29 bases in between. CDR3 loop: CASSIPSPGVVRDLSNTGELFF. The CDR3 bases are TGTGCCAGTAGTATCCCGTCGCCAGGGGTGGTTCGTGACCTCTCGAACACCGGGGAGCTGTTTTTT.

This clonotype was recorded once. As the CDR3 is not closed by the conserved phenylalanine or tryptophan, this likely results from a read error. The chain links TRBV2 to TRBJ2-1; 8 nucleotides align to TRBD1. The germline V gene encodes CDR1 SNHLY and CDR2 FYNNEI. CDR3 size: 13 residues. V trimming: 7 bases; J trimming: 7 bases; junction bases outside the gene matches: 6. The CDR3 spells CASTGQGDNEQFL. The CDR3 bases are TGTGCCAGCACAGGACAGGGAGATAATGAGCAGTTCCTC.

The rearrangement uses TRBV5-1 and TRBJ1-2; D is uncertain. This CDR3 has 13 amino acids. CDR1 is SGHRS, CDR2 YFSETQ, per germline. V dropped 0 bases and J dropped 6 bases, with 9 bases sitting between them. CDR3 region: CASSLEGWDGYTF. The CDR3 nucleotides read TGCGCCAGCAGCTTGGAAGGATGGGATGGCTACACCTTC.

In nucleotides, the CDR3 is TGTGCCACCAGTGATCCCCGGGACAGGGCATATGAGCAGTTCTTC. Encoded protein: CATSDPRDRAYEQFF. This chain links TRBV24-1 with TRBJ2-1; TRBD1 aligns across 9 bases. Germline-derived CDR1 and CDR2 are KGHDR and SFDVKD. The CDR3 extends over 15 amino acids. V gave up 3 bases and J gave up 8 bases; unmatched junction bases: 7.

This clonotype is a singleton in its sample. This rearrangement joins TRBV12-3 or TRBV12-4 to TRBJ2-7; 10 positions match TRBD1. The CDR3 extends over 13 amino acids. The junction had 5 bases not matched to a gene; V was cut back by 5 bases and J by 7 bases. CDR3 amino acids: CASSRDRGGEQYF. Written as DNA, the CDR3 is TGTGCCAGCAGTCGGGACAGGGGAGGGGAGCAGTACTTC.

This chain connects TRBV3-1 to TRBJ2-4; TRBD2 matches 8 bases. This CDR3 comprises 15 residues. The germline V gene has CDR1 LGHDT and CDR2 YNNKEL (reference sequence). V was pared by 1 base and J by 6 bases, with 5 bases of the junction left unmatched. The CDR3 nucleotides read TGTGCCAGCAGCCAAGTCCGGGGGGGATTAAACATTCAGTACTTC. It translates to CASSQVRGGLNIQYF.

This clonotype was counted between two and nine times. The rearrangement uses TRBV20-1 and TRBJ2-7, with TRBD1 identical over 8 bases. CDR1 is DFQATT and CDR2 is SNEGSKA in the germline V gene (reference sequence). This CDR3 is 11 amino acids long. The CDR3 nucleotides are TGCAGCACCGGACAGGGTCGCGAGCAGTACTTC. It is translated as CSTGQGREQYF.

This chain joins TRBV25-1 and TRBJ1-2; 7 positions match TRBD1. The ends lost 1 base at V and 1 base at J; junction bases unmatched: 6. Germline V gives CDR1 MGHDK, CDR2 SYGVNS. The CDR3 loop spans 16 amino acids. The CDR3: CASSEFAGTDNYGYTF. The CDR3 DNA reads as TGTGCCAGCAGTGAATTCGCCGGGACAGATAACTATGGCTACACCTTC.

This clonotype was found many times. The chain has TRBV25-1 and TRBJ2-3; D call uncertain. In germline, CDR1 is MGHDK, CDR2 SYGVNS. This CDR3 has 13 residues. V lost 6 bases to trimming and J lost 0 bases, with 7 bases between them. CDR3 protein: CASRQTSTDTQYF. In DNA, the CDR3 is TGTGCCAGCAGACAGACAAGCACAGATACGCAGTATTTT.

V gene TRBV12-3 or TRBV12-4 combines with J gene TRBJ2-7; no firm D call. Trimming removed 4 bases from V and 2 bases from J, with 9 bases in between. The CDR3 has 13 residues. The CDR3 sequence is CASSWGTTYEQYF. CDR3 coding DNA: TGTGCCAGCAGTTGGGGAACGACCTACGAGCAGTACTTC.

This chain joins TRBV20-1 and TRBJ1-2, with TRBD1 as a possible D gene (5 bases). V was pared by 2 bases and J by 8 bases, with 12 bases between. The germline V gene has CDR1 DFQATT and CDR2 SNEGSKA (reference sequence). The CDR3 runs to 12 residues. The CDR3 sequence: CSARQGFDGYTF. For the CDR3, the DNA is TGCAGTGCTAGACAGGGCTTCGACGGCTACACCTTC.